Below are 14 T cell receptor beta chains sequenced from a single sample in a study of T cell repertoires in cytomegalovirus infection. TCRdb used MiXCR to reprocess the reads, holding one entry per CDR3 protein. This table has hundreds of thousands of distinct CDR3 sequences, around 31% appearing once. Their antigens remain unidentified. This material consisted of cultured PBMCs, taken from culture after CMV antigen stimulation. Receptors were obtained from a human donor in good health (CMV status not recorded). Some clones in this sample may be carry-over from other donors' samples.

The gene calls are TRBV28 and TRBJ1-1, with TRBD1 matching over 9 bases. Per the germline V gene, CDR1 is MDHEN and CDR2 is SYDVKM. The CDR3 extends over 14 amino acids. V lost 5 bases to trimming and J lost 11 bases; unmatched junction nucleotides: 12. CDR3 nucleotide sequence: TGTGCCAGCAGTCGACAGGGGGGGATCATCAGGGCTTTCTTT. This sequence encodes CASSRQGGIIRAFF.

The rearrangement uses TRBV27 and TRBJ2-1; maybe TRBD2 (5 bases). The CDR3 sequence is 11 residues long. V lost 7 bases and J 7 bases, leaving 8 bases between the germline ends. The germline V gene has CDR1 MNHEY and CDR2 SMNVEV (reference sequence). The DNA for the CDR3 is TGTGCCAGCATGGAGGCGAATGAGCAGTTCTTC. Translation: CASMEANEQFF.

The chain employs TRBV27 and TRBJ2-5; possible D gene TRBD2, 5 bases. The germline CDR1 and CDR2 sequences are MNHEY and SMNVEV (reference sequence). This CDR3 comprises 15 residues. Trimming took off 5 bases at V and 4 bases at J, with 17 bases between the two ends. CDR3 loop: CASSKNGGRGETQYF. The CDR3 DNA follows: TGTGCCAGCAGTAAGAACGGCGGTCGGGGAGAGACCCAGTACTTC.

The chain recombines TRBV6-1 with TRBJ2-7; TRBD2 matches 7 bases. The CDR3 is 15 residues long. Germline assignment: CDR1 MNHNS and CDR2 SASEGT. Unmatched junction bases numbered 4, after V lost 1 base and J lost 1 base. CDR3 amino acids: CASSEGGGWSYEQYF. For the CDR3, the DNA is TGTGCCAGCAGTGAAGGCGGGGGATGGTCCTACGAGCAGTACTTC.

This clonotype was seen only once. The genes are TRBV6-6 and TRBJ2-1, with 8 bases that match TRBD2. The trim removed 5 bases at V and 9 bases at J, leaving 18 bases unmatched. Germline V CDR1 and CDR2: MNHNY, SVGAGI (reference sequence). The CDR3 is 17 residues long. The CDR3 DNA reads as TGTGCCAGCAGTGGACCCTTTACGTGGCGGGAGGTTCCTGAGCAGTTCTTC. The encoded protein is CASSGPFTWREVPEQFF.

The chain carries TRBV28 and TRBJ1-1, with D maybe TRBD1 (6 bases). Germline V gene data show CDR1 as MDHEN and CDR2 as SYDVKM. Trimming removed 4 bases at V and 5 bases at J, with 14 bases between. The CDR3 loop spans 14 amino acids. The CDR3 sequence: CASSSGWGLTEAFF. The CDR3 DNA reads TGTGCCAGCAGTTCTGGTTGGGGGCTTACTGAAGCTTTCTTT.

This clonotype was seen only once. The gene calls are TRBV15 and TRBJ2-2, with 9 bases that match TRBD1. CDR1 is LNHNV, CDR2 YYDKDF, per germline (reference sequence). The CDR3 spans 16 residues. The junction had 9 bases not matched to a gene; V was cut back by 3 bases and J by 7 bases. The CDR3 bases are TGTGCCACCAGCAGGGAAACAGGGGGCATCGGCGGGGAGCTGTTTTTT. Translating gives CATSRETGGIGGELFF.

This clonotype showed up many times. The chain is built from TRBV7-8 and TRBJ2-1, with D tentatively TRBD2 (5 bases). Trimming left V 3 bases short and J 3 bases short, with 9 bases between. The CDR3 runs 14 residues. The germline gives CDR1 SGHVS, CDR2 FQNEAQ. The CDR3 here is CASSLMRDYNEQFF. CDR3 nucleotide sequence: TGTGCCAGCAGCTTGATGAGGGACTACAATGAGCAGTTCTTC.

This chain uses TRBV29-1 with TRBJ2-1; D call uncertain. The V end was cut by 2 bases, the J end by 3 bases, with 14 bases between. The CDR3 is made up of 15 amino acids. The germline CDR1 and CDR2 sequences are SQVTM and ANQGSEA. This chain's CDR3 is CSVEPQKSNYNEQFF. The CDR3 nucleotides are TGCAGCGTTGAACCCCAGAAGTCCAACTACAATGAGCAGTTCTTC.

V and J are TRBV10-3 and TRBJ2-5, with TRBD2 matching 8 bases. V lost 2 bases to trimming and J lost 3 bases; unmatched junction nucleotides: 11. Germline assignment: CDR1 ENHRY and CDR2 SYGVKD. This CDR3 is 17 amino acids long. CDR3 region: CAISEPRLVGGEETQYF. The CDR3 DNA reads TGTGCCATCAGTGAGCCCCGCCTAGTCGGGGGGGAAGAGACCCAGTACTTC.

The chain links TRBV2 to TRBJ2-3, with a tentative D call TRBD1 (6 bases). CDR1 and CDR2 (germline): SNHLY, FYNNEI. The V end lost 3 bases, the J end lost 3 bases, and 13 bases lay between the germline ends. The CDR3 sequence is 15 residues long. DNA of the CDR3: TGTGCCAGCAGTGAGAACTGGGGGCTTACAGATACGCAGTATTTT. Translated: CASSENWGLTDTQYF.

V and J are TRBV5-4 and TRBJ1-2; D call uncertain. With 5 bases removed from V and 0 bases from J, the gap between germline ends came to 11 bases. Germline V gives CDR1 SGHNT, CDR2 YYREEE (reference sequence). The CDR3 covers 14 residues. The CDR3 loop is CASSPALSNYGYTF. As DNA, the CDR3 is TGTGCCAGCAGTCCAGCGCTGTCTAACTATGGCTACACCTTC.

This sequence joins TRBV6-5 and TRBJ1-6; D is ambiguous. Germline lookup yields CDR1 MNHEY and CDR2 SVGAGI. V lost 0 bases and J 0 bases, leaving 12 bases between the germline ends. The CDR3 loop spans 18 amino acids. Here the CDR3 DNA reads TGTGCCAGCAGTTACTCCCCCGGACCAAGCTCCTATAATTCACCCCTCCACTTT. It yields the protein CASSYSPGPSSYNSPLHF.

This clonotype occurred a few times. The V and J genes are TRBV7-8 and TRBJ1-5; D unresolved. This CDR3 contains 13 residues. Germline V gene data show CDR1 as SGHVS and CDR2 as FQNEAQ. V lost 1 base and J lost 7, with 8 bases in between. The CDR3, as DNA: TGTGCCAGCAGCTTAGGGCCGCAACAGCCCCAGCATTTT. The encoded protein is CASSLGPQQPQHF.